This T cell receptor (beta chain) was documented in a study of blood T cells in healthy people across ages. Study details: The template switching approach captured approximately one barcoded beta molecule for every two T cells.

Together with a sample-barcoded 5' primer, a J-beta primer mix was included in a second PCR lasting about 7 to 11 cycles. Each CDR3 protein gets one entry after TCRdb re-called the 5' RACE reads with MiXCR. The sample gives fewer than 800,000 distinct CDR3 sequences, 49% of which show up once; around a third is in the top ten. The CDR3 sequence is 15 residues long. The trim removed 6 bases at V and 4 bases at J, leaving 5 bases unmatched. From germline, CDR1 is MNHNY and CDR2 SVGAGI (reference sequence). Healthy Russian Caucasian donors spanned ages roughly 6 to 100 years. For every donor, a draw yielded roughly 9.3 milliliters of peripheral blood. Total RNA was isolated from each sample in quantities of at least 5 micrograms.

This chain joins TRBV6-6 and TRBJ2-3, with 12 bases lining up with TRBD2. Sequencing input: blood. This TCR derives from a woman aged 55 to 70 in good health. The CDR3 bases are TGTGCCAGCAGACTAGCGGGAGGATTATCAGATACGCAGTATTTT. Encoded protein: CASRLAGGLSDTQYF.